This TCR beta chain was obtained from a study of cytomegalovirus exposure and HLA in healthy donors. Study-wide points: Reportedly, TCR beta sequences accurately predicted HLA-A and HLA-B alleles in most subjects.

The CDR3 is 15 residues long. The germline V gene has CDR1 SEHNR and CDR2 FQNEAQ (reference sequence). The ends lost 6 bases at V and 3 bases at J; junction bases unmatched: 5. Turning to this clone: What it recognizes is unknown.

PCR employed 60 Vbeta and 13 Jbeta primers. Data came from immunoSEQ multiplex PCR; TCRdb stores just in-frame clones and leaves some out. The sample holds 30,000 to 40,000 clones. The chain combines TRBV7-9 with TRBJ2-1, with 10 bases that match TRBD2. The TCR sequence derives from a man aged 35-49 years in good health and CMV-seropositive. Sequenced sample: PBMCs. DNA for the CDR3: TGTGCCAGCAGTTCGACTAGCGGGTTCTACAATGAGCAGTTCTTC. Amino acids: CASSSTSGFYNEQFF.